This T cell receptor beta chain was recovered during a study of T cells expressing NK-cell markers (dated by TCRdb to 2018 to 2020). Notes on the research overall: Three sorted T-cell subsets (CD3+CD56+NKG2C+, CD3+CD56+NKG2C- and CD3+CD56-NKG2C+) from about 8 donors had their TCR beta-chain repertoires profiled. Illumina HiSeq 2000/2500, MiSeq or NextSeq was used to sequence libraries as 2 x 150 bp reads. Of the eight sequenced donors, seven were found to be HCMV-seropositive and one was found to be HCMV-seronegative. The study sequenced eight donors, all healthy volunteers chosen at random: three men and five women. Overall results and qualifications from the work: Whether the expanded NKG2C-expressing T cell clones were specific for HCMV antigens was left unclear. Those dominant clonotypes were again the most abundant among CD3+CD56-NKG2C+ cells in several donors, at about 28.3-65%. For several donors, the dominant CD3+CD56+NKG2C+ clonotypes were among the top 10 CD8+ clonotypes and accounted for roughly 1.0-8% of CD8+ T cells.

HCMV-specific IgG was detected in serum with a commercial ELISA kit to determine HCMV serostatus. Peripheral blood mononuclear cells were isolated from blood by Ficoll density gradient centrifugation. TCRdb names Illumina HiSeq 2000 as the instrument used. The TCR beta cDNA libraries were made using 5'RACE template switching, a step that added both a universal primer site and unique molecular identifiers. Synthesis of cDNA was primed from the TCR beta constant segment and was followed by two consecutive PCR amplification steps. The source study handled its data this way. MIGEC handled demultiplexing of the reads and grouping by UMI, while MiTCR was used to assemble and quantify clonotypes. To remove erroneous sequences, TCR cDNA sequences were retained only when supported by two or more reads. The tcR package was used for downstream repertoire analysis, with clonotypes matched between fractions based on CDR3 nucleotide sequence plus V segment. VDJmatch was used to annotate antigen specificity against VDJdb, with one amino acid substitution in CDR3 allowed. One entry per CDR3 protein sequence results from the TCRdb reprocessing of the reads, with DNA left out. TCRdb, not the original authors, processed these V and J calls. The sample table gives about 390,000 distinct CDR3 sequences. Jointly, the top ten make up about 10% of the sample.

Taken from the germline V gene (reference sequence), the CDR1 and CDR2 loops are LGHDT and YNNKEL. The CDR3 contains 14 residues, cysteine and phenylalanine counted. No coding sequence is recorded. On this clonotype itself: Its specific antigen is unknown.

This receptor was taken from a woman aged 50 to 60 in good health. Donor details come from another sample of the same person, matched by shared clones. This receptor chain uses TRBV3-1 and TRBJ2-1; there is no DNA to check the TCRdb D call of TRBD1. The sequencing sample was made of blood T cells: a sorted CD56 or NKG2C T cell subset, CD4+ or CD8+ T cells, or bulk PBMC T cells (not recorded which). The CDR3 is CASSQGMGQGRKFF.